The 18 T cell receptor beta chains given below trace back to one sample, sequenced in a study of cytomegalovirus exposure and HLA in healthy donors. Produced via immunoSEQ multiplex PCR; TCRdb's table is partial and in-frame only. The repertoire includes tens of thousands of clones, roughly 96% of them detected once, and over 2% sits in the top ten. The sequencing input was PBMCs. The receptor source for this set is a man aged 18 to 30 in good health and CMV-seronegative.

The chain is built from TRBV9 and TRBJ2-3; D gene unclear. V gave up 6 bases and J gave up 6 bases, with 17 bases separating them. Germline values: CDR1 SGDLS, CDR2 YYNGEE. This CDR3 has 14 amino acids. Here the CDR3 reads CASTLSSFPDTQYF. DNA for the CDR3: TGTGCCAGCACCCTCTCCAGTTTCCCCGATACGCAGTATTTT.

This chain links TRBV28 with TRBJ2-1; the match to TRBD2 covers 11 bases. The CDR3 has 14 residues. CDR1 and CDR2 (germline): MDHEN, SYDVKM. J was trimmed by 10 bases and V by 6 bases; bases with no gene match: 8. The CDR3 DNA is TGTGCCAGCAGCCTGGGACTAGCGGAGCCAGAGCAGTTCTTC. Its translation is CASSLGLAEPEQFF.

J is TRBJ2-7 and V is TRBV4-1, with D tentatively TRBD1 (6 bases). The CDR3 is 17 amino acids. V lost 0 bases, J lost 0 bases, and 15 bases lay in between. Germline V gene lookup returns CDR1 MGHRA and CDR2 YSYEKL. CDR3 nucleotides: TGCGCCAGCAGCCAAGATCTTAGGGCAGGGGCCTCCTACGAGCAGTACTTC. Amino acid sequence: CASSQDLRAGASYEQYF.

This chain uses TRBV13 with TRBJ2-1; tentative D call: TRBD2 (6 bases). From germline, CDR1 is PRHDT and CDR2 FYEKMQ (reference sequence). The ends were cut back, 5 bases at V and 8 bases at J, with 16 bases in the middle. The CDR3 extends over 14 amino acids. The CDR3 DNA follows: TGTGCCAGCAGCGGACGACTAGTTTGGGATGAGCAGTTCTTC. Protein: CASSGRLVWDEQFF.

The gene calls are TRBV30 and TRBJ2-5; 10 bases match TRBD2. This CDR3 contains 14 residues. Germline values: CDR1 GTSNPN, CDR2 SVGIG (reference sequence). J gave up 3 bases and V 3 bases, and 4 bases lay outside the gene matches. This chain's CDR3 is CAWRIAGGKETQYF. The CDR3 bases are TGTGCCTGGAGAATAGCGGGAGGTAAAGAGACCCAGTACTTC.

V gene TRBV29-1 combines with J gene TRBJ2-5; D is perhaps TRBD1 (6 bases). There are 12 residues in the CDR3. Trimming shortened V by 7 bases and J by 5 bases, and 14 bases separated the two germline ends. Germline V CDR1 and CDR2: SQVTM, ANQGSEA. In DNA form, the CDR3 reads TGCAGCGCCTCACAGGGTGGGGAGACCCAGTACTTC. Encoded protein: CSASQGGETQYF.

This chain uses TRBV6-5 with TRBJ1-1, with D perhaps matching TRBD1 (6 bases). This CDR3 has 14 residues. CDR1 is MNHEY and CDR2 is SVGAGI in the germline V gene. V lost 8 bases and J 4 bases, leaving 17 bases between the germline ends. The chain's CDR3 is CASRIYTGSTEAFF. In DNA form, the CDR3 reads TGTGCCAGCCGCATCTACACAGGGAGCACTGAAGCTTTCTTT.

The chain is built from TRBV6-6 and TRBJ2-7, with 8 nucleotides matching TRBD2. V trimming: 11 bases; J trimming: 6 bases; junction bases outside the gene matches: 6. This CDR3 has 11 amino acids. Germline lookup yields CDR1 MNHNY and CDR2 SVGAGI (reference sequence). Here the CDR3 DNA reads TGTGCCTCCCGGGGGGGAGGCGAGCAGTACTTC. As protein: CASRGGGEQYF.

This rearrangement joins TRBV10-3 to TRBJ1-2; D not certain. CDR1 and CDR2 from the germline V gene are ENHRY and SYGVKD. This CDR3 is built from 13 residues. Trimming pared 5 bases from V and 7 bases from J, leaving 14 bases between. The CDR3 DNA is TGTGCCATCAGTCGGACGATGGAGGGTGGCTACACCTTC. This translates into CAISRTMEGGYTF.

This rearrangement joins TRBV11-2 to TRBJ1-2; D is ambiguous. Germline CDR1 SGHAT, CDR2 FQNNGV. V dropped 2 bases and J dropped 8 bases, with 15 bases sitting between them. There are 14 residues in the CDR3. CDR3 sequence reads: CASSLFRGSGGYTF. Written as DNA, the CDR3 is TGTGCCAGCAGCTTATTTCGGGGTTCCGGGGGCTACACCTTC.

In this sample, this clone turned up once. This sequence joins TRBV19 and TRBJ1-2; D ambiguous. Germline CDR1 and CDR2: LNHDA and SQIVND (reference sequence). The CDR3 has 12 amino acids. Trimming removed 7 bases from V and 4 bases from J, with 10 bases in between. The CDR3 region has the DNA TGTGCCAGTATCGGAGGGATCTATGGCTACACCTTC. Translation: CASIGGIYGYTF. Complete variable domain (other parts from reference TRBV19 and TRBJ1-2): DGGITQSPKYLFRKEGQNVTLSCEQNLNHDAMYWYRQDPGQGLRLIYYSQIVNDFQKGDIAEGYSVSREKKESFPLTVTSAQKNPTAFYLCASIGGIYGYTFGSGTRLTVV.

The gene calls are TRBV28 and TRBJ2-1; D gene unclear. The CDR3 covers 11 residues. CDR1 is MDHEN, CDR2 SYDVKM, per germline. V shed 7 bases and J shed 7 bases, with 8 bases lying between them. CDR3 nucleotide sequence: TGTGCCAGCACCCCGGGTAATGAGCAGTTCTTC. As protein: CASTPGNEQFF.

The rearrangement links TRBV6-5 to TRBJ1-4; 7 nucleotides agree with TRBD1. This CDR3 has 14 amino acids. The J segment lost 8 bases and the V segment lost 6 bases, leaving 9 bases of the junction unmatched. In germline, CDR1 is MNHEY, CDR2 SVGAGI. The CDR3 sequence is CASSLDRAGEKLFF. CDR3 bases: TGTGCCAGCAGCCTAGACAGGGCTGGGGAAAAACTGTTTTTT.

V gene TRBV28 combines with J gene TRBJ1-4, with 8 nucleotides matching TRBD1. Per the germline V gene, CDR1 is MDHEN and CDR2 is SYDVKM. This CDR3 contains 14 residues. V lost 5 bases and J lost 7; bases outside the gene matches: 6. CDR3 sequence: CASSRRGRVEKLFF. The CDR3 DNA follows: TGTGCCAGCAGTCGCAGGGGGCGGGTTGAAAAACTGTTTTTT. Supplemented by reference TRBV28 and TRBJ1-4, the full variable domain reads DVKVTQSSRYLVKRTGEKVFLECVQDMDHENMFWYRQDPGLGLRLIYFSYDVKMKEKGDIPEGYSVSREKKERFSLILESASTNQTSMYLCASSRRGRVEKLFFGSGTQLSVL.

The rearrangement uses TRBV30 and TRBJ2-5; D not resolved. Trimming stripped 3 bases from V and 7 bases from J, with 15 bases between. From germline, CDR1 is GTSNPN and CDR2 SVGIG (reference sequence). The CDR3 has 13 residues. This CDR3 reads CAWSSPGGGTQYF. DNA for the CDR3: TGTGCCTGGAGCAGTCCCGGCGGTGGGACCCAGTACTTC.

The gene calls are TRBV27 and TRBJ2-7, with 12 bases aligning to TRBD1. The length of the CDR3 is 16 residues. Per the germline V gene, CDR1 is MNHEY and CDR2 is SMNVEV (reference sequence). J lost 4 bases, V lost 7 bases, and 11 bases had no gene match. The CDR3 region is CASKLGGTGGIYEQYF. The CDR3 DNA is TGTGCCAGCAAACTTGGGGGGACAGGGGGCATTTACGAGCAGTACTTC.

This clone appeared a few times. The rearrangement uses TRBV6-4 and TRBJ2-1; 12 bases map to TRBD2. From germline, CDR1 is MRHNA and CDR2 SNTAGT. Trimming removed 0 bases from V and 9 bases from J; junction bases left unmatched: 0. The length of the CDR3 is 14 residues. CDR3 sequence (DNA): TGTGCCAGCAGTGACTCGACTAGCGGGAGTGAGCAGTTCTTC. It is translated as CASSDSTSGSEQFF.

J is TRBJ1-1 and V is TRBV6-1, with D perhaps TRBD1 (6 bases). The V end was cut by 7 bases, the J end by 1 base, with 13 bases between. From germline, CDR1 is MNHNS and CDR2 SASEGT. There are 14 residues in the CDR3. The DNA of the CDR3 is TGTGCCAGCATTGCAGGGGCGAGGAACACTGAAGCTTTCTTT. This encodes CASIAGARNTEAFF.